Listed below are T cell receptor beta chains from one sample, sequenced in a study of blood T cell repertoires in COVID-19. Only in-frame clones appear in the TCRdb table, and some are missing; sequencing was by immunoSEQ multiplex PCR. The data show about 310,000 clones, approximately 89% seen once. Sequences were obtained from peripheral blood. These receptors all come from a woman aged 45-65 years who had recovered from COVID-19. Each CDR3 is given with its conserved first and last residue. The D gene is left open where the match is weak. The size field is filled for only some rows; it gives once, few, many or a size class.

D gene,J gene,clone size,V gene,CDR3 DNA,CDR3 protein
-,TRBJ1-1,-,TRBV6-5,TGTGCCAGCAGCTCCGGGACAAGGAACACTGAAGCTTTCTTT,CASSSGTRNTEAFF
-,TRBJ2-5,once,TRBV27,TGTGCCAGCAGTTTAAGGCAGGGATGGAGGGGGACCCAGTACTTC,CASSLRQGWRGTQYF
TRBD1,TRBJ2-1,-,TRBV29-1,TGCAGCGTTGAAAAGGGACAGGGTTACAATGAGCAGTTCTTC,CSVEKGQGYNEQFF
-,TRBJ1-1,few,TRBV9,TGTGCCAGCAGCGTGGCCGAGGTGAACACTGAAGCTTTCTTT,CASSVAEVNTEAFF
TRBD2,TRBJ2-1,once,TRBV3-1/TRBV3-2,TGTGCCAGCAGCCAAGATCTCAGCGGGAGCTCCTACAATGAGCAGTTCTTC,CASSQDLSGSSYNEQFF
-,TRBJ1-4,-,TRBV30,TGTGCCTGGAGTTCAGCGGGAAAACTGTTTTTT,CAWSSAGKLFF
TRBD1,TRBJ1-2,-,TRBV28,TGTGCCAGCAGCACCCCCAGGGGGGAAAATGGCTACACCTTC,CASSTPRGENGYTF
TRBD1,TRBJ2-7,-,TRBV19,TGTGCCAGTAGTTTAGAAAGGGGGCGCGGCTACGAGCAGTACTTC,CASSLERGRGYEQYF
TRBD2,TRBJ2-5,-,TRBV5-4,TGTGCCAGCAGCTTTTATAGCGGGGGGGGCGAGACCCAGTACTTC,CASSFYSGGGETQYF
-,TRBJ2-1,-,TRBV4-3,TGCGCCAGCAGCGTTGACAGGACCGTTAACAATGAGCAGTTCTTC,CASSVDRTVNNEQFF
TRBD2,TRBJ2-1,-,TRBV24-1,TGTGCCACCAGTGACCCCGGCGCGGGAGGATACAATGAGCAGTTCTTC,CATSDPGAGGYNEQFF
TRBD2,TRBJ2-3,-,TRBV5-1,TGCGCCAGCAGCAAAGCGGGAGAACGGGACACAGATACGCAGTATTTT,CASSKAGERDTDTQYF
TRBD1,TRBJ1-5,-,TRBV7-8,TGTGCCAGCAGCTCAGGGACAGGGAAGACGATTCAGCCCCAGCATTTT,CASSSGTGKTIQPQHF
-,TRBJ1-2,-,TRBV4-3,TGCGCCAGCAGCCAAGACCCAGGGGATGGCTACACCTTC,CASSQDPGDGYTF
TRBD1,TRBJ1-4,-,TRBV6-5,TGTGCCAGCAGCTCCGCGACAGGGGGCTTTGAAAAACTGTTTTTT,CASSSATGGFEKLFF
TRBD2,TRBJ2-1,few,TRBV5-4,TGTGCCAGCAGCTTGGGTGCGGGAGGGCCTTCGACTGAGCAGTTCTTC,CASSLGAGGPSTEQFF